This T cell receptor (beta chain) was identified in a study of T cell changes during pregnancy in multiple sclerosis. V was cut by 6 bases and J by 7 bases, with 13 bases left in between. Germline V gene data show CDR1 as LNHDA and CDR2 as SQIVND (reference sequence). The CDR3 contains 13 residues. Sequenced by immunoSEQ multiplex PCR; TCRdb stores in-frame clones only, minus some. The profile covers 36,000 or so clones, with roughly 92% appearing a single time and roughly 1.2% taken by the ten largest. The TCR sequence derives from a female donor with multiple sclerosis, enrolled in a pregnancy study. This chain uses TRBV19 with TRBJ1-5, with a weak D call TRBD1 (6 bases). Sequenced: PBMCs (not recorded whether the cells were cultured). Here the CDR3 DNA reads TGTGCCAGTAGCTTGGGGGGCCACCAGCCCCAGCATTTT. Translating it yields CASSLGGHQPQHF.